What follows is one TCR beta chain and its context. Its specificity is unknown. The data originate from a study of CD8 T cells in Susac syndrome. Study-level results: As acknowledged by the study, its TCR sequencing and HLA analysis included a relatively small number of individuals.

The J segment lost 4 bases and the V segment lost 6 bases, leaving 8 bases of the junction unmatched. Germline V gives CDR1 MGHDK, CDR2 SYGVNS. CDR3 size: 14 residues. Random hexamers were used to reverse transcribe an amount of roughly 0.5 to 1 ug RNA. TCRdb re-analysed the immunoSEQ multiplex PCR reads in MiXCR, keeping a single row per CDR3 protein. The top ten hold 0.2% to 0.25% of the sample, which has about 150,000 distinct CDR3 sequences, approximately 94% seen once. TCR beta sequences were obtained from blood CD8+ and CD4+ T cells. The study used treatment-naive patients who had stable or active relapsing-remitting disease as multiple sclerosis controls.

This chain links TRBV25-1 with TRBJ1-2, with 7 bases identical to TRBD1. This TCR derives from a human donor with multiple sclerosis. Sequencing input: CD8+ T cells from PBMCs. CDR3 nucleotides: TGTGCCAGCAGCATACAGGGGTCAGTCTATGGCTACACCTTC. It specifies CASSIQGSVYGYTF.